This T cell receptor (beta chain) stems from a study of blood T cells in healthy people across ages. Every sample had a minimum of 6.5 million PBMCs isolated. Each sample yielded at least 5 micrograms of PBMC total RNA. The germline V and J ends were trimmed by 0 bases and 5 bases, with 14 bases remaining between them. Germline CDR1 reads SGHRS; CDR2 reads YFSETQ. The CDR3 spans 15 residues. Primers used in a second PCR of roughly 6 to 12 cycles were a sample-barcoded 5' primer and a J-beta primer mix. TCRdb reprocessed the 5' RACE reads via MiXCR and lists one record per CDR3 protein. The sample contains around 500,000 distinct CDR3 sequences, 40% to 55% of which appear only once.

Sequenced input: blood. This sequence joins TRBV5-1 and TRBJ2-5; weak D call: TRBD2 (6 bases). This clonotype originated in a man older than 75 in good health. For the CDR3, the DNA is TGCGCCAGCAGCTTGGGGGAGGCAGGGTTGGAGACCCAGTACTTC. Protein product: CASSLGEAGLETQYF.